This T cell receptor (beta chain) comes out of a study of blood T cells in healthy people across ages (dated by TCRdb to about 2015). At the level of the whole study: In model experiments, roughly one uniquely barcoded TCR beta cDNA molecule per two T cells was captured by template switching. Using deep sequencing normalized with unique cDNA molecular identifiers, the study measured how TCR beta repertoire diversity changes with age. The donors were divided into four age groups: young (average around 16 years), middle-aged (around 37), aged (about 56) and long-lived (roughly 82). Two additional independent replicas of 1 million unique cDNA reads from the same blood draw were analyzed for two donors (one aged 18 to 29 and one aged 80 or older).

Donors were 39 systemically healthy Caucasian individuals from Russia aged about 6 to 100 years. Each donor gave around 9 milliliters of peripheral blood, collected into EDTA-treated Vacutainer tubes. PBMCs were isolated by Ficoll-Paque density-gradient centrifugation, with at least 7 million obtained per sample. Trizol reagent was used to extract total RNA from PBMCs, with at least 6 micrograms per sample. Naive CD45RAhigh/CD27high T cell percentages were measured by flow cytometry on a PBMC aliquot from every donor. The sample holds a few counts of this clonotype. The clone's antigen remains unknown. The record has no base qualities; no much larger clone is one base away. The CDR3 runs 15 residues from the cysteine to the phenylalanine. Only CDR3 DNA is held: 45 bases, read in frame from base 1. A distance of 13 bases separates the germline ends of V and J, which lose 5 bases and 0 bases respectively. From a lookup of the germline V gene, CDR1 and CDR2 are SGHVS and FQNEAQ.

Broader findings and caveats from the paper: Estimates of total diversity based on one million sequenced T cells were regarded as lower bounds and as underestimates. Because profiling used bulk unsorted PBMCs, naive and antigen-experienced compartments could not be compared conclusively. Observed TCR beta diversity correlated strongly with the percentage of naive T cells measured by flow cytometry. Because the CMV infection status of the donors was unknown, age-related changes in expanded clonotypes may potentially have been confounded. As age increased, observed TCR beta diversity per million T cells dropped in a roughly linear way, and a significant reduction was already evident by age 40. The long-lived group showed more naive CD4+ T cells, fewer expanded clones and increased TCR diversity than the aged group, suggesting age selection.

The library was generated by 5' RACE. Sequenced on an Illumina HiSeq 2500. A second roughly 7 to 11 cycle PCR used a sample-barcoded 5' primer and a J-beta primer mix. A unique molecular identifier was introduced onto each TCR beta cDNA molecule by a template-switch 5' adaptor carrying 12 random nucleotides. Each sample yielded at least 2.5 million CDR3-containing paired-end reads. First-strand cDNA was synthesized from all RNA with the Mint cDNA synthesis kit, primed by a TRBC-specific oligonucleotide. All cDNA was treated with uracil-DNA glycosylase and then went through a first 18-cycle PCR with the universal primers M1SS and BC2_uni_R. Regarding the original processing steps: For normalization, 1 million high-quality reads, each with a distinct molecular identifier, were randomly selected from each sample. Reads with shared molecular identifiers were discarded instead of being binned into consensus sequences. MiTCR, set to a Q25 quality threshold and the strictest error-elimination algorithm, was used for CDR3 identification, clonotype clustering and error correction. A nonparametric unseen species model with Euler transformation was used to estimate a lower bound on total TCR beta diversity. Through fastp at Q25 and MiXCR, TCRdb rebuilt clones from the public reads, retaining in-frame beta chains. Identical CDR3 proteins give one entry, which carries the most common genes and DNA. The V and J calls and clone size are TCRdb's, not the authors'. The sample table contains about 930,000 distinct CDR3 sequences; only one count was recorded for under 35% of them. The top ten constitute around 9.6% of the sample.

The sample was also reused in another study, on T cells of mothers and their children. As noted in the second study: Nine systemically healthy Caucasian individuals served as donors, namely three mothers together with their six children. cDNA synthesis used all of the extracted RNA, with roughly 1.6 ug of RNA in each 15 ul reaction. Sample barcodes and 2-4 random nucleotides were added via the M1S primer in the second PCR. More than 9 million TCR beta CDR3 reads were obtained from each mother, and about 3 million reads were obtained from each child. In both related and unrelated pairs, thymic selection shapes the output of TCR recombination in a similar way, with inherited differences having only a minor effect. Related mother-child pairs always showed normalized repertoire overlap that was slightly higher than in unrelated mother-child pairs, though the difference was never significant. No persistent microchimeric T cell clones were detected, at a sensitivity of approximately 100 clones per million clonotypes. The study used deep NGS to compare TCR beta repertoires of mothers and children, seeking features distinguishing related mother-child pairs from unrelated individuals. Mothers averaged around 40 +/- 4 years of age and children averaged about 10 +/- 4 years. After adapters were ligated using NEBNext reagents, the libraries underwent 100+100 nt paired-end sequencing on an Illumina HiSeq 2000. To prevent cross-contamination, the mother and child libraries were prepared one month apart and sequenced in separate runs. For each donor, between roughly 450,000 and 2,200,000 distinct TCR beta clonotypes were identified. Naive TCR beta clonotypes were estimated from low-frequency clonotypes matched to each donor's FACS-determined naive share, without sorting.

The sequenced sample consisted of blood. This chain is built from TRBV7-8 and TRBJ2-5; no D segment can be confidently identified. The source of this sequence is a woman between 40 and 55 years old in good health. The CDR3: CASSPDPLYQETQYF. In nucleotides, the sequence is TGTGCCAGCAGCCCAGACCCACTGTACCAAGAGACCCAGTACTTC.